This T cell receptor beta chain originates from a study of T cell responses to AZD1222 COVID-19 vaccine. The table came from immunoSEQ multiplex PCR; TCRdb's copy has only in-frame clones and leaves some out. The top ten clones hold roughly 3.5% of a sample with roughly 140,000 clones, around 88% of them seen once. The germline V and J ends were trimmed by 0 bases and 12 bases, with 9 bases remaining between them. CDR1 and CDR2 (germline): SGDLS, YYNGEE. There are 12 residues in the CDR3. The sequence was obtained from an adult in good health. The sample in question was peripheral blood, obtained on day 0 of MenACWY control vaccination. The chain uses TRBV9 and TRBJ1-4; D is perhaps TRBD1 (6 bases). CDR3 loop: CASSVDRGQLFF. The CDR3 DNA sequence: TGTGCCAGCAGCGTAGACCGGGGGCAACTGTTTTTT.